One and the same sample provided the 13 T cell receptor beta chains below, sequenced in a study of blood T cell repertoires in COVID-19. The assay was immunoSEQ multiplex PCR, and TCRdb's table has in-frame clones only and misses some. This table holds 75,000 to 90,000 clones, about 73% found once. Sequences were obtained from peripheral blood. Receptor source: a man in his fifties or sixties with COVID-19, enrolled during active disease.

V gene TRBV9 combines with J gene TRBJ1-1, with D tentatively TRBD1 (5 bases). V was pared by 0 bases and J by 1 base, with 10 bases between. The CDR3 has 15 residues. Germline V gene lookup returns CDR1 SGDLS and CDR2 YYNGEE. This chain's CDR3 is CASSVDRPGNTEAFF. Here the CDR3 DNA reads TGTGCCAGCAGCGTAGACAGGCCGGGGAACACTGAAGCTTTCTTT. Combining the CDR3 with reference TRBV9 and TRBJ1-1 gives the whole variable domain DSGVTQTPKHLITATGQRVTLRCSPRSGDLSVYWYQQSLDQGLQFLIQYYNGEERAKGNILERFSAQQFPDLHSELNLSSLELGDSALYFCASSVDRPGNTEAFFGQGTRLTVV.

V and J are TRBV18 and TRBJ2-2; D gene ambiguous. The CDR3 consists of 16 residues. V dropped 4 bases and J dropped 3 bases, with 15 bases sitting between them. CDR1 and CDR2 from the germline V gene are KGHSH and LQKENI. DNA of the CDR3: TGTGCCAGCTCACGTCCTCTCCTAACCGACACCGGGGAGCTGTTTTTT. It yields the protein CASSRPLLTDTGELFF.

V is TRBV19 and J is TRBJ2-7, with 8 bases matching TRBD1. This CDR3 spans 13 amino acids. Germline V CDR1 and CDR2: LNHDA, SQIVND (reference sequence). The V gene end was trimmed by 5 bases and the J gene end by 4 bases; junction bases not matched to a gene: 4. CDR3 sequence: CASSGQGGYEQYF. In nucleotides, the CDR3 is TGTGCCAGTAGTGGACAGGGTGGTTACGAGCAGTACTTC.

The rearrangement joins TRBV28 to TRBJ1-5, with TRBD1 matching 7 bases. Germline V gives CDR1 MDHEN, CDR2 SYDVKM. There are 15 residues in the CDR3. The trim removed 4 bases at V and 2 bases at J, leaving 5 bases unmatched. The CDR3 region has the DNA TGTGCCAGCAGTTCAGGGGGATTTGGCAATCAGCCCCAGCATTTT. It specifies CASSSGGFGNQPQHF.

This chain links TRBV6-2 or TRBV6-3 with TRBJ2-3; 13 nucleotides line up with TRBD2. V shed 2 bases, J shed 0 bases, and the junction held 11 bases outside the gene matches. The CDR3 runs 20 residues. In germline, CDR1 is MNHEY, CDR2 SVGEGT. The CDR3: CASSYLPGTSGITSTDTQYF. The CDR3 coding sequence is TGTGCCAGCAGTTACCTCCCTGGGACTAGCGGGATCACTAGCACAGATACGCAGTATTTT.

This clone turned up a few times. Other DNA sequences in the sample encode the same CDR3. V and J are TRBV9 and TRBJ2-5; D is perhaps TRBD2 (7 bases). In germline, CDR1 is SGDLS, CDR2 YYNGEE. V lost 4 bases to trimming and J lost 5 bases, with 12 bases between them. This CDR3 has 13 residues. The CDR3 spells CASSSGGRETQYF. In nucleotides, the CDR3 is TGTGCCAGCAGCTCGGGGGGCCGGGAGACCCAGTACTTC.

The chain joins TRBV11-1 to TRBJ2-2; D not certain. Germline CDR1 is SGHAT and CDR2 is FQDESV (reference sequence). The V and J ends lost 5 bases and 6 bases respectively, with 16 bases between them. The CDR3 has 15 residues. The CDR3 region has the DNA TGTGCCAGCAGCCAGCAGACCAGCCGGGCCGGGGAGCTGTTTTTT. Its translation is CASSQQTSRAGELFF.

This clone was recorded a few times. The chain uses TRBV10-2 and TRBJ2-2; 9 bases fit TRBD2. V shed 6 bases and J 2 bases; nucleotides not matched to a gene: 4. CDR1 is WSHSY and CDR2 is SAAADI in the germline V gene. The CDR3 is 15 residues long. CDR3 amino acids: CASRSGGSNTGELFF. The DNA for the CDR3 is TGCGCCAGCAGGAGCGGGGGGAGTAACACCGGGGAGCTGTTTTTT.

The gene calls are TRBV3-1 (or the pseudogene TRBV3-2) and TRBJ2-1, with D perhaps matching TRBD2 (5 bases). V was trimmed by 8 bases and J by 2 bases, leaving 13 bases between them. The length of the CDR3 is 14 residues. Germline loops: CDR1 LGHDT, CDR2 YNNKEL (reference sequence). The chain's CDR3 is CASRRGSAYNEQFF. The DNA for the CDR3 is TGTGCCAGCCGACGGGGATCTGCCTACAATGAGCAGTTCTTC.

This chain links TRBV30 with TRBJ1-2; D is undetermined. Germline CDR1 is GTSNPN and CDR2 is SVGIG (reference sequence). The V and J ends lost 3 bases and 8 bases respectively, with 19 bases between them. The CDR3 loop spans 14 amino acids. CDR3 sequence (DNA): TGTGCCTGGAGCGCGTCCGGGGAGGCGCCCGGCTACACCTTC. This gives the protein CAWSASGEAPGYTF.

The chain employs TRBV9 and TRBJ1-3; no firm D call. Looked up from germline, CDR1 is SGDLS and CDR2 is YYNGEE. V gave up 3 bases and J gave up 2 bases, with 12 bases separating them. The CDR3 loop spans 15 amino acids. For the CDR3, the DNA is TGTGCCAGCAGCGCCGGAGAGGGCGCTGGAAACACCATATATTTT. Its protein is CASSAGEGAGNTIYF.

The chain combines TRBV20-1 with TRBJ1-5, with D perhaps matching TRBD1 (6 bases). The CDR3 extends over 14 amino acids. The germline V gene encodes CDR1 DFQATT and CDR2 SNEGSKA (reference sequence). V was clipped by 3 bases and J by 1 base, with 10 bases between them. CDR3 residues: CSASPGESNQPQHF. The CDR3, as DNA: TGCAGTGCTAGTCCAGGGGAAAGCAATCAGCCCCAGCATTTT.

The V and J genes are TRBV7-9 and TRBJ1-4; D not certain. With 2 bases removed from V and 0 bases from J, the gap between germline ends came to 4 bases. CDR1 SEHNR and CDR2 FQNEAQ come from the germline V gene (reference sequence). CDR3 length: 14 amino acids. The CDR3 DNA reads TGTGCCAGCAGCTTACAGACAACTAATGAAAAACTGTTTTTT. Translated, it gives CASSLQTTNEKLFF. Combining the CDR3 with reference TRBV7-9 and TRBJ1-4 gives the whole variable domain DTGVSQNPRHKITKRGQNVTFRCDPISEHNRLYWYRQTLGQGPEFLTYFQNEAQLEKSRLLSDRFSAERPKGSFSTLEIQRTEQGDSAMYLCASSLQTTNEKLFFGSGTQLSVL.